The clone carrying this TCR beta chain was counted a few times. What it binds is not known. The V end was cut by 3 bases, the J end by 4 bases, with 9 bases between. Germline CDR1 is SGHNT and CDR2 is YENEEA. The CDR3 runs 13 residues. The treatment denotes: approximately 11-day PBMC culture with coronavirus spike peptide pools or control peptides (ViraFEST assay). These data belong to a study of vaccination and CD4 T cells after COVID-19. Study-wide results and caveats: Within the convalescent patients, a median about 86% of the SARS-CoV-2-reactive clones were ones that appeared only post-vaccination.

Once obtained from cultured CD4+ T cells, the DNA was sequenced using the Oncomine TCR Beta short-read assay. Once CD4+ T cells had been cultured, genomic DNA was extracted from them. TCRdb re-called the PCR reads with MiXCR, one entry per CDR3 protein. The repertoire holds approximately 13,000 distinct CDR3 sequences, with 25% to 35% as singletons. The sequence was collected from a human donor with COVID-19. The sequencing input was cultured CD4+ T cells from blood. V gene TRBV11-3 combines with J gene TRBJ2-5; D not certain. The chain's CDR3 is CASSLRESETQYF. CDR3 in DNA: TGTGCCAGCAGCTTGCGTGAGTCAGAGACCCAGTACTTC.